This passage covers 14 T cell receptor beta chains from one sample sequenced in a study of blood T cell repertoires in COVID-19. Only in-frame clones appear in the TCRdb table, and some are missing; sequencing was by immunoSEQ multiplex PCR. The repertoire holds approximately 200,000 clones, with 75% to 90% as singletons. The sample comprised PBMCs or T cells enriched from blood (not recorded which). The receptors come from a woman under 40 who had been exposed to COVID-19.

This chain joins TRBV7-2 and TRBJ2-4; 8 nucleotides align to TRBD1. Germline V gene data show CDR1 as SGHTA and CDR2 as FQGNSA. V shed 1 base, J shed 0 bases, and the junction held 2 bases outside the gene matches. This CDR3 has 16 residues. The CDR3 sequence: CASSLVGQVAKNIQYF. CDR3 bases: TGTGCCAGCAGCTTAGTGGGACAGGTAGCCAAAAACATTCAGTACTTC.

The V gene is TRBV5-6, the J gene TRBJ1-4; 10 bases map to TRBD1. The length of the CDR3 is 16 residues. J was trimmed by 0 bases and V by 4 bases; bases with no gene match: 3. Germline lookup yields CDR1 SGHDT and CDR2 YYEEEE. CDR3 loop: CASSRGQGATNEKLFF. CDR3 DNA sequence: TGTGCCAGCAGCCGAGGACAGGGGGCAACTAATGAAAAACTGTTTTTT.

The chain combines TRBV12-5 with TRBJ2-5; 7 positions match TRBD1. The J segment lost 0 bases and the V segment lost 0 bases, leaving 10 bases of the junction unmatched. This CDR3 region has 18 residues. Germline V gene data show CDR1 as LGHNT and CDR2 as FRNRAP. As DNA, the CDR3 is TGTGCTAGTGGTTTGGTAAAAAGCACAGGGGATTACCAAGAGACCCAGTACTTC. It specifies CASGLVKSTGDYQETQYF.

J is TRBJ2-7 and V is TRBV3-1 (or the pseudogene TRBV3-2); no firm D call. From germline, CDR1 is LGHDT and CDR2 YNNKEL (reference sequence). V gave up 4 bases and J gave up 0 bases, with 16 bases separating them. CDR3 length equals 16 residues. CDR3 in amino acids: CASSLVQPPFSYEQYF. The CDR3 nucleotides read TGTGCCAGCAGCCTCGTACAGCCACCATTCTCCTACGAGCAGTACTTC.

The chain carries TRBV4-2 and TRBJ2-1, with 11 bases lining up with TRBD2. Germline V CDR1 and CDR2: LGHNA, YNFKEQ. J lost 0 bases, V lost 2 bases, and 9 bases had no gene match. This CDR3 comprises 19 residues. CDR3 DNA sequence: TGTGCCAGCAGCCAAACAAGTGGGCTAGCGGGGGGCTCCTACAATGAGCAGTTCTTC. Protein: CASSQTSGLAGGSYNEQFF.

This clone was observed a few times. The chain joins TRBV14 to TRBJ2-7, with D perhaps matching TRBD2 (5 bases). V gave up 8 bases and J gave up 0 bases, with 11 bases separating them. This CDR3 contains 13 residues. Looked up from germline, CDR1 is SGHDN and CDR2 is FVKESK. CDR3 DNA sequence: TGTGCCAGCTCCCGGGGTGCCTCCTACGAGCAGTACTTC. Encoded protein: CASSRGASYEQYF.

V usage is TRBV19 and J usage is TRBJ2-7, with D possibly matching TRBD2 (6 bases). V was trimmed by 5 bases and J by 4 bases, leaving 12 bases between them. Looked up from germline, CDR1 is LNHDA and CDR2 is SQIVND (reference sequence). The CDR3 is made up of 13 amino acids. CDR3 loop: CASSAGLSYEQYF. CDR3 nucleotides: TGTGCCAGTAGTGCGGGACTCTCGTACGAGCAGTACTTC.

The rearrangement links TRBV6-6 to TRBJ2-4; 10 nucleotides agree with TRBD1. The length of the CDR3 is 18 residues. The junction had 10 bases not matched to a gene; V was cut back by 5 bases and J by 0 bases. Germline V CDR1 and CDR2: MNHNY, SVGAGI (reference sequence). CDR3 in DNA: TGTGCCAGCAGTCACCGGGACAGGGGTTGGGTAGCCAAAAACATTCAGTACTTC. Translating it yields CASSHRDRGWVAKNIQYF.

On this clone: At one end the junction does not follow the germline gene, possibly because of a read error. The chain combines TRBV2 with TRBJ1-5; 8 nucleotides line up with TRBD1. The germline gives CDR1 SNHLY, CDR2 FYNNEI. The CDR3 is made up of 17 amino acids. CDR3 residues: CASREGRTGRGNQPQHF. DNA for the CDR3: TGTGCCAGCAGGGAAGGAAGGACAGGGCGGGGAAATCAGCCCCAGCATTTT.

The chain carries TRBV11-2 and TRBJ2-7; 8 bases are shared with TRBD2. The CDR3 has 16 residues. CDR1 is SGHAT, CDR2 FQNNGV, per germline. J lost 3 bases, V lost 0 bases, and 7 bases had no gene match. CDR3 DNA: TGTGCCAGCAGCTTAGATTCACTAGCGGCGCTCTACGAGCAGTACTTC. This encodes CASSLDSLAALYEQYF.

The rearrangement uses TRBV3-1 (or the pseudogene TRBV3-2) and TRBJ2-5; 8 bases match TRBD2. The CDR3 length is 15 residues. J lost 5 bases, V lost 5 bases, and 10 bases had no gene match. Germline CDR1 LGHDT, CDR2 YNNKEL (reference sequence). The CDR3 DNA sequence: TGTGCCAGCAGCGGCTTCTCGGGGGGGCCTGAGACCCAGTACTTC. This translates into CASSGFSGGPETQYF.

The chain combines TRBV7-9 with TRBJ1-5; TRBD1 might be the D (5 bases). CDR1 and CDR2 (germline): SEHNR, FQNEAQ (reference sequence). This CDR3 has 12 amino acids. V was pared by 5 bases and J by 7 bases, with 9 bases between. The CDR3 region is CASSRGDQPQHF. The CDR3 DNA is TGTGCCAGCAGCCGCGGGGACCAGCCCCAGCATTTT. Drawing the rest from reference TRBV7-9 and TRBJ1-5, the complete variable domain is DTGVSQNPRHKITKRGQNVTFRCDPISEHNRLYWYRQTLGQGPEFLTYFQNEAQLEKSRLLSDRFSAERPKGSFSTLEIQRTEQGDSAMYLCASSRGDQPQHFGDGTRLSIL.

The V call is TRBV11-2, the J call TRBJ1-2; weak D call: TRBD1 (5 bases). V was pared by 0 bases and J by 5 bases, with 13 bases between. The germline gives CDR1 SGHAT, CDR2 FQNNGV. CDR3 length: 15 amino acids. The CDR3 DNA sequence: TGTGCCAGCAGCTTAGATCCAAGGGGCGCTTATGGCTACACCTTC. This encodes CASSLDPRGAYGYTF. Full variable domain (rest looked up from reference TRBV11-2 and TRBJ1-2): EAGVAQSPRYKIIEKRQSVAFWCNPISGHATLYWYQQILGQGPKLLIQFQNNGVVDDSQLPKDRFSAERLKGVDSTLKIQPAKLEDSAVYLCASSLDPRGAYGYTFGSGTRLTVV.

J is TRBJ1-3 and V is TRBV6-5; 7 bases map to TRBD1. CDR1 is MNHEY, CDR2 SVGAGI, per germline. This CDR3 comprises 14 residues. The junction had 0 bases not matched to a gene; V was cut back by 2 bases and J by 2 bases. This CDR3 is CASSYDRAGNTIYF. As DNA, the CDR3 is TGTGCCAGCAGTTACGACAGGGCTGGAAACACCATATATTTT.